Following are 29 T cell receptor beta chains from one sample sequenced in a study of T cell changes during pregnancy in multiple sclerosis. Using immunoSEQ multiplex PCR, the repertoire was profiled, and TCRdb retains in-frame clones only, with some absent. The table includes more than 25,000 clones, approximately 90% detected once. Source: CD8+ T cells from peripheral blood mononuclear cells, taken in the first trimester of pregnancy. The receptors were gathered from a female donor with multiple sclerosis, enrolled in a pregnancy study.

Points on this clone: Different DNA sequences within this sample yield the same CDR3. The chain is built from TRBV7-3 and TRBJ2-7; TRBD2 matches 7 bases. There are 13 residues in the CDR3. Germline V gene lookup returns CDR1 SGHTA and CDR2 FQGTGA. With V trimmed by 5 bases and J by 3 bases, 4 bases remained unmatched. CDR3 sequence (DNA): TGTGCCAGCAGCCTTGGGGGGGGCTACGAGCAGTACTTC. This sequence encodes CASSLGGGYEQYF.

The CDR3 loop is CAWSGGQGQPQHF. The CDR3 region has the DNA TGTGCCTGGAGTGGGGGGCAGGGTCAGCCCCAGCATTTT. The chain is built from TRBV30 and TRBJ1-5; weak D call: TRBD1 (6 bases). V lost 1 base to trimming and J lost 6 bases, with 10 bases between them. This CDR3 is built from 13 residues. Germline V gene lookup returns CDR1 GTSNPN and CDR2 SVGIG (reference sequence). The full variable domain, completed using reference TRBV30 and TRBJ1-5, is SQTIHQWPATLVQPVGSPLSLECTVEGTSNPNLYWYRQAAGRGLQLLFYSVGIGQISSEVPQNLSASRPQDRQFILSSKKLLLSDSGFYLCAWSGGQGQPQHFGDGTRLSIL.

The rearrangement joins TRBV30 to TRBJ2-2; the match to TRBD2 covers 7 bases. The CDR3 has 13 residues. The V segment lost 4 bases and the J segment 6 bases; nucleotides outside the gene matches: 5. Germline CDR1 GTSNPN, CDR2 SVGIG (reference sequence). This CDR3 is CAWTGRGSGELFF. CDR3 bases: TGTGCCTGGACGGGGAGGGGTTCCGGGGAGCTGTTTTTT.

The rearrangement joins TRBV29-1 to TRBJ2-7; 8 bases fit TRBD1. The CDR3 has 13 amino acids. Germline CDR1 reads SQVTM; CDR2 reads ANQGSEA. J was trimmed by 3 bases and V by 4 bases; bases with no gene match: 5. As DNA, the CDR3 is TGCAGCGTTGGTGGGACAGGAGGCTACGAGCAGTACTTC. It encodes CSVGGTGGYEQYF.

The chain recombines TRBV27 with TRBJ2-1; TRBD1 is a possible D gene (6 bases). Germline-derived CDR1 and CDR2 are MNHEY and SMNVEV (reference sequence). CDR3 length: 13 residues. V was shortened by 5 bases and J by 6 bases, with 11 bases between the two germline ends. The CDR3, as DNA: TGTGCCAGCAGTGCCACAGGGCCCAATGAGCAGTTCTTC. Translating gives CASSATGPNEQFF.

This clone was seen many times. This chain's CDR3 is CASSEAAGGHNEQFF. In DNA form, the CDR3 reads TGTGCCAGCAGTGAAGCTGCGGGGGGGCACAATGAGCAGTTCTTC. V usage is TRBV6-1 and J usage is TRBJ2-1; TRBD2 matches 9 bases. This CDR3 comprises 15 residues. Germline V CDR1 and CDR2: MNHNS, SASEGT. With V trimmed by 0 bases and J by 5 bases, 2 bases remained unmatched.

The chain combines TRBV11-3 with TRBJ2-1; 13 bases map to TRBD2. The length of the CDR3 is 19 residues. In germline, CDR1 is SGHNT, CDR2 YENEEA. V was clipped by 5 bases and J by 3 bases; unmatched bases: 13. The CDR3 coding sequence is TGTGCCAGCAGCCCATACCAAAGGACTAGCGGGGGCTTCTACAATGAGCAGTTCTTC. It is translated as CASSPYQRTSGGFYNEQFF.

The rearrangement links TRBV2 to TRBJ1-1; D ambiguous. Germline CDR1 is SNHLY and CDR2 is FYNNEI. Between the trimmed V and J ends, which lost 1 base and 0 bases, there was a span of 9 bases. CDR3 length equals 15 residues. The CDR3: CASSEGGGLNTEAFF. DNA of the CDR3: TGTGCCAGCAGTGAAGGTGGAGGTCTGAACACTGAAGCTTTCTTT. Together with reference TRBV2 and TRBJ1-1, the CDR3 gives the full variable domain: EPEVTQTPSHQVTQMGQEVILRCVPISNHLYFYWYRQILGQKVEFLVSFYNNEISEKSEIFDDQFSVERPDGSNFTLKIRSTKLEDSAMYFCASSEGGGLNTEAFFGQGTRLTVV.

V usage is TRBV4-3 and J usage is TRBJ1-5, with 12 bases lining up with TRBD1. Losses at the gene ends were 3 bases for V and 1 base for J; bases not matched to a gene: 16. The CDR3 has 21 residues. CDR1 is LGHNA and CDR2 is YSLEER in the germline V gene. The CDR3 nucleotides read TGCGCCAGCAGCCATTTACTCCACGGGACAGGGGGCGCCGAGAGCAATCAGCCCCAGCATTTT. Its translation: CASSHLLHGTGGAESNQPQHF.

This clone was counted only a few times. V and J are TRBV15 and TRBJ2-3, with 14 bases fitting TRBD2. Losses at the gene ends were 1 base for V and 2 bases for J; bases not matched to a gene: 5. CDR1 and CDR2 (germline): LNHNV, YYDKDF (reference sequence). CDR3 length: 18 residues. Here the CDR3 DNA reads TGTGCCACCAGCAGAGGACTAGCGGGAGGGCCTAACACAGATACGCAGTATTTT. Protein product: CATSRGLAGGPNTDTQYF.

This clone has a single count. The V call is TRBV9, the J call TRBJ1-2; D not certain. CDR3 length: 14 amino acids. Trimming removed 0 bases at V and 4 bases at J, with 10 bases between. Germline CDR1 reads SGDLS; CDR2 reads YYNGEE. The CDR3 sequence is CASSVVEGSYGYTF. In nucleotides, the CDR3 is TGTGCCAGCAGCGTAGTGGAGGGCAGCTATGGCTACACCTTC. The full variable domain, its missing parts supplied by reference TRBV9 and TRBJ1-2, is DSGVTQTPKHLITATGQRVTLRCSPRSGDLSVYWYQQSLDQGLQFLIQYYNGEERAKGNILERFSAQQFPDLHSELNLSSLELGDSALYFCASSVVEGSYGYTFGSGTRLTVV.

The chain links TRBV28 to TRBJ1-5; TRBD1 matches at 11 bases. With 1 base clipped from V and 6 bases from J, the junction kept 5 bases outside the gene matches. This CDR3 is 16 amino acids long. CDR1 MDHEN and CDR2 SYDVKM come from the germline V gene. The CDR3 is CASSLSGTGGFQPQHF. CDR3 DNA sequence: TGTGCCAGCAGTTTATCCGGGACAGGGGGATTTCAGCCCCAGCATTTT.

The chain uses TRBV6-5 and TRBJ1-5; 8 nucleotides line up with TRBD1. This CDR3 has 15 amino acids. Germline CDR1 MNHEY, CDR2 SVGAGI. J gave up 4 bases and V 5 bases, and 7 bases lay outside the gene matches. Here the CDR3 DNA reads TGTGCCAGCAGTCAGACAGGGGCCGCGAATCAGCCCCAGCATTTT. Amino acids: CASSQTGAANQPQHF.

This clone was seen a single time. The chain carries TRBV27 and TRBJ2-7, with a tentative D call TRBD1 (6 bases). Germline V gene lookup returns CDR1 MNHEY and CDR2 SMNVEV (reference sequence). Trimming took 4 bases from V and 0 from J, leaving 10 bases between them. The CDR3 covers 14 residues. The CDR3 coding sequence is TGTGCCAGCAGTTACGACAGGAGCTCCTACGAGCAGTACTTC. Protein: CASSYDRSSYEQYF.

The chain carries TRBV5-6 and TRBJ1-1; perhaps TRBD1 as D (6 bases). The CDR3 runs 14 residues. The germline V gene has CDR1 SGHDT and CDR2 YYEEEE. Between the trimmed V and J ends, which lost 6 bases and 11 bases, there was a span of 23 bases. CDR3 sequence: CASTLSTGTLGAFF. The DNA for the CDR3 is TGTGCCAGCACCCTTTCCACAGGGACCTTGGGGGCTTTCTTT.

This rearrangement joins TRBV28 to TRBJ2-7, with 7 bases matching TRBD1. Germline CDR1 reads MDHEN; CDR2 reads SYDVKM. This CDR3 is built from 15 residues. J was trimmed by 3 bases and V by 6 bases; bases with no gene match: 11. The CDR3 sequence: CASSLDREVHYEQYF. The CDR3 coding sequence is TGTGCCAGCAGCTTAGACAGGGAAGTCCACTACGAGCAGTACTTC. Using reference TRBV28 and TRBJ2-7 for the parts outside the CDR3, the full variable domain is DVKVTQSSRYLVKRTGEKVFLECVQDMDHENMFWYRQDPGLGLRLIYFSYDVKMKEKGDIPEGYSVSREKKERFSLILESASTNQTSMYLCASSLDREVHYEQYFGPGTRLTVT.

J is TRBJ2-2 and V is TRBV7-3, with 7 bases matching TRBD2. Germline V gives CDR1 SGHTA, CDR2 FQGTGA. After removal of 5 bases from V and 3 bases from J, the junction contained 6 bases not matched to a gene. The CDR3 has 15 amino acids. The CDR3 DNA follows: TGTGCCAGCAGCCGTACTAGCGCCCACACCGGGGAGCTGTTTTTT. It translates to CASSRTSAHTGELFF.

The rearrangement links TRBV7-9 to TRBJ2-7; a weak D match, TRBD1 (5 bases). The CDR3 runs to 14 residues. Between the trimmed V and J ends, which lost 5 bases and 2 bases, there was a span of 13 bases. Germline V CDR1 and CDR2: SEHNR, FQNEAQ (reference sequence). CDR3 in amino acids: CASSPGQGPYEQYF. The DNA for the CDR3 is TGTGCCAGCAGCCCCGGACAAGGGCCCTACGAGCAGTACTTC.

The chain combines TRBV10-1 with TRBJ2-5, with 7 bases identical to TRBD1. The V segment lost 2 bases and the J segment 2 bases; nucleotides outside the gene matches: 2. Germline-derived CDR1 and CDR2 are WNHNN and SYGVQD (reference sequence). This CDR3 is 14 amino acids long. CDR3 bases: TGCGCCAGCAGTGAGCTCAGGGGGCAAGAGACCCAGTACTTC. Protein product: CASSELRGQETQYF.

This clone is categorized as medium-sized (0.01 to 0.1%). The CDR3 is CASSTWTSPDEQYF. The CDR3 DNA reads TGTGCCAGCAGCACATGGACTAGCCCGGACGAGCAGTACTTC. This chain joins TRBV2 and TRBJ2-7; TRBD2 agrees at 8 bases. This CDR3 has 14 residues. V shed 6 bases and J 5 bases; nucleotides not matched to a gene: 9. Germline CDR1 SNHLY, CDR2 FYNNEI.

The chain joins TRBV5-5 to TRBJ1-5, with D maybe TRBD1 (5 bases). Trimming left V 3 bases short and J 6 bases short, with 16 bases between. The CDR3 totals 15 residues. Per germline, CDR1 SGHKS and CDR2 YYEKEE (reference sequence). The CDR3 loop is CASSWWPGLGQPQHF. CDR3 DNA: TGTGCCAGCAGCTGGTGGCCAGGGCTGGGTCAGCCCCAGCATTTT.

The rearrangement uses TRBV25-1 and TRBJ2-5; D is perhaps TRBD2 (5 bases). V shed 1 base and J shed 0 bases, with 9 bases lying between them. CDR3 size: 15 residues. Per germline, CDR1 MGHDK and CDR2 SYGVNS. CDR3 nucleotide sequence: TGTGCCAGCAGTGAATGGGAGATAAACCAAGAGACCCAGTACTTC. Translating gives CASSEWEINQETQYF. Combining the CDR3 with reference TRBV25-1 and TRBJ2-5 gives the whole variable domain EADIYQTPRYLVIGTGKKITLECSQTMGHDKMYWYQQDPGMELHLIHYSYGVNSTEKGDLSSESTVSRIRTEHFPLTLESARPSHTSQYLCASSEWEINQETQYFGPGTRLLVL.

The J gene is TRBJ2-3, the V gene TRBV7-9; D not certain. Germline V gives CDR1 SEHNR, CDR2 FQNEAQ (reference sequence). The CDR3 is 14 amino acids. With 3 bases removed from V and 3 bases from J, the gap between germline ends came to 10 bases. CDR3 loop: CASSFRPRTDTQYF. CDR3 DNA sequence: TGTGCCAGCAGCTTCCGCCCGAGAACAGATACGCAGTATTTT.

The chain employs TRBV7-8 and TRBJ1-2; D gene unclear. The CDR3 covers 15 residues. V was cut by 4 bases and J by 8 bases, with 20 bases left in between. Germline loops: CDR1 SGHVS, CDR2 FQNEAQ. The CDR3 spells CASSSSGDPRVGYTF. The CDR3 DNA follows: TGTGCCAGCAGCTCCTCAGGAGACCCGAGGGTGGGCTACACCTTC.

The chain couples TRBV5-1 to TRBJ2-2; maybe TRBD2 (7 bases). CDR1 and CDR2 (germline): SGHRS, YFSETQ. This CDR3 is 16 amino acids long. V was shortened by 4 bases and J by 0 bases, with 13 bases between the two germline ends. The CDR3 region has the DNA TGCGCCAGCAGCCCATGGGGGGGCTCGAACACCGGGGAGCTGTTTTTT. Translation gives CASSPWGGSNTGELFF.

V and J are TRBV5-1 and TRBJ2-7; TRBD1 matches at 8 bases. Germline V gives CDR1 SGHRS, CDR2 YFSETQ. CDR3 length: 15 residues. V was pared by 0 bases and J by 2 bases, with 4 bases of the junction left unmatched. In DNA form, the CDR3 reads TGCGCCAGCAGCTTGGGACAGGGGATTACCTACGAGCAGTACTTC. It encodes CASSLGQGITYEQYF.

The J gene is TRBJ2-7, the V gene TRBV11-2, with 10 bases lining up with TRBD1. The CDR3 covers 15 residues. Germline CDR1 SGHAT, CDR2 FQNNGV. V gave up 4 bases and J gave up 3 bases; unmatched junction bases: 6. The CDR3 region is CASSYSGTGDYEQYF. The CDR3 coding sequence is TGTGCCAGCAGCTACTCCGGGACAGGGGACTACGAGCAGTACTTC. The full variable domain, rest sourced from reference TRBV11-2 and TRBJ2-7, is EAGVAQSPRYKIIEKRQSVAFWCNPISGHATLYWYQQILGQGPKLLIQFQNNGVVDDSQLPKDRFSAERLKGVDSTLKIQPAKLEDSAVYLCASSYSGTGDYEQYFGPGTRLTVT.

This chain links TRBV19 with TRBJ2-7; D unclear. The CDR3 has 14 residues. Deletions cut 3 bases from V and 2 bases from J, with 11 bases between. From germline, CDR1 is LNHDA and CDR2 SQIVND (reference sequence). CDR3 DNA: TGTGCCAGTAGTATTTCCGGAGAGGCCTACGAGCAGTACTTC. It translates to CASSISGEAYEQYF. Full variable domain (outside the CDR3, taken from reference TRBV19 and TRBJ2-7): DGGITQSPKYLFRKEGQNVTLSCEQNLNHDAMYWYRQDPGQGLRLIYYSQIVNDFQKGDIAEGYSVSREKKESFPLTVTSAQKNPTAFYLCASSISGEAYEQYFGPGTRLTVT.

V gene TRBV5-1 combines with J gene TRBJ1-2; no reliable D call. The V and J ends lost 0 bases and 6 bases respectively, with 6 bases between them. Per the germline V gene, CDR1 is SGHRS and CDR2 is YFSETQ. There are 12 residues in the CDR3. The CDR3 here is CASSLARDGYTF. The CDR3, as DNA: TGCGCCAGCAGCTTGGCCCGTGATGGCTACACCTTC.